These 21 T cell receptor beta chains share one sample of origin, sequenced in a study of cytomegalovirus exposure and HLA in healthy donors. Produced via immunoSEQ multiplex PCR; TCRdb's table is partial and in-frame only. Of around 65,000 clones in the sample, 80% to 95% were seen once. Sequencing was performed on PBMCs. The origin of the receptors is a man aged 18 to 35 in good health and CMV-seropositive.

This clone is a singleton in its sample. The chain employs TRBV30 and TRBJ2-2; 7 bases agree with TRBD2. V lost 7 bases and J lost 3; bases outside the gene matches: 11. Germline assignment: CDR1 GTSNPN and CDR2 SVGIG (reference sequence). The CDR3 covers 15 residues. CDR3 nucleotide sequence: TGTGCCTCAGATTTACTAGCGCCCTACACCGGGGAGCTGTTTTTT. This gives the protein CASDLLAPYTGELFF.

This clone was recorded only once. CDR3 protein: CASSPSPGTRPYEQYF. Written as DNA, the CDR3 is TGTGCCAGCTCACCGTCCCCAGGAACCCGTCCCTACGAGCAGTACTTC. J is TRBJ2-7 and V is TRBV18; unclear D gene. This CDR3 comprises 16 residues. V gave up 3 bases and J gave up 2 bases, with 17 bases separating them. Germline CDR1 is KGHSH and CDR2 is LQKENI.

The chain uses TRBV4-1 and TRBJ2-3; tentative D call: TRBD1 (5 bases). The germline V gene encodes CDR1 MGHRA and CDR2 YSYEKL. Trimming pared 4 bases from V and 4 bases from J, leaving 15 bases between. The CDR3 runs 15 residues. The CDR3 DNA follows: TGCGCCAGCAGCCCCCCAGGGAAACGTGCAGATACGCAGTATTTT. Its protein is CASSPPGKRADTQYF.

This sequence joins TRBV28 and TRBJ2-1; TRBD2 matches at 11 bases. This CDR3 contains 15 residues. Germline CDR1 is MDHEN and CDR2 is SYDVKM. Trimming at V came to 8 bases and at J to 14 bases, leaving 17 bases not matched to a gene. In DNA, the CDR3 is TGTGCCAGCCTGGAAGGGGGGGCTACTAGCGGGAGTAAGTTCTTC. Translating gives CASLEGGATSGSKFF.

This chain uses TRBV10-3 with TRBJ2-1, with TRBD1 matching over 11 bases. CDR1 and CDR2 (germline): ENHRY, SYGVKD. Trimming took 2 bases from V and 6 from J; bases not matched to a gene: 3. The CDR3 loop spans 15 amino acids. CDR3 protein: CAISETGTGGNEQFF. For the CDR3, the DNA is TGTGCCATCAGTGAGACCGGGACAGGGGGCAATGAGCAGTTCTTC.

V is TRBV30 and J is TRBJ1-3; 10 bases match TRBD1. This CDR3 is built from 18 residues. The V gene end was trimmed by 7 bases and the J gene end by 2 bases; junction bases not matched to a gene: 17. Germline CDR1 reads GTSNPN; CDR2 reads SVGIG (reference sequence). In nucleotides, the CDR3 is TGTGCCTCACTACAAAATCAAATCGGACAGGGGGCTGGAAACACCATATATTTT. Translating gives CASLQNQIGQGAGNTIYF.

This sequence joins TRBV28 and TRBJ2-1, with a weak D call TRBD1 (5 bases). CDR1 and CDR2 from the germline V gene are MDHEN and SYDVKM. Trimming stripped 5 bases from V and 2 bases from J, with 13 bases between. CDR3 length: 15 residues. This CDR3 reads CASSLDTGAYNEQFF. The CDR3, as DNA: TGTGCCAGCAGTCTGGACACAGGAGCCTACAATGAGCAGTTCTTC.

The chain has TRBV7-9 and TRBJ2-7, with 14 bases identical to TRBD2. Per the germline V gene, CDR1 is SEHNR and CDR2 is FQNEAQ (reference sequence). V shed 5 bases and J 6 bases; nucleotides not matched to a gene: 6. This CDR3 has 15 residues. DNA of the CDR3: TGTGCCAGCAGCGCAAGACTAGCGGGAGGGGGCGAGCAGTACTTC. Protein product: CASSARLAGGGEQYF.

The chain is built from TRBV6-1 and TRBJ2-7; 7 nucleotides match TRBD1. The V segment lost 2 bases and the J segment 3 bases; nucleotides outside the gene matches: 19. The CDR3 consists of 19 residues. Germline CDR1 and CDR2: MNHNS and SASEGT. The CDR3 bases are TGTGCCAGCAGTGAATCGATAGGGGGCTCCGGCCCGCCCTTCTACGAGCAGTACTTC. It specifies CASSESIGGSGPPFYEQYF.

This chain links TRBV6-5 with TRBJ2-7; D uncertain. CDR3 length: 13 amino acids. Trimming stripped 0 bases from V and 6 bases from J, with 9 bases between. Germline CDR1 is MNHEY and CDR2 is SVGAGI. In nucleotides, the CDR3 is TGTGCCAGCAGTTACTCCCACGGCGGCGAGCAGTACTTC. This translates into CASSYSHGGEQYF.

The chain combines TRBV7-6 with TRBJ2-7, with a weak D call TRBD1 (6 bases). The CDR3 sequence is 13 residues long. Germline V gene data show CDR1 as SGHVS and CDR2 as FNYEAQ. V was cut by 1 base and J by 4 bases, with 8 bases left in between. CDR3 sequence: CASSLGTVYEQYF. The CDR3 nucleotides are TGTGCCAGCAGCTTAGGGACAGTTTACGAGCAGTACTTC.

The rearrangement links TRBV28 to TRBJ2-2; 9 bases agree with TRBD1. Trimming at V came to 1 base and at J to 6 bases, leaving 3 bases not matched to a gene. This CDR3 region has 15 residues. CDR1 and CDR2 (germline): MDHEN, SYDVKM. The CDR3 is CASSLLQGAPGELFF. CDR3 sequence (DNA): TGTGCCAGCAGTTTATTACAGGGGGCCCCCGGGGAGCTGTTTTTT.

J is TRBJ2-1 and V is TRBV16; D perhaps matches TRBD2 (6 bases). CDR3 length: 14 residues. V was shortened by 4 bases and J by 7 bases, with 14 bases between the two germline ends. Per the germline V gene, CDR1 is KGHSY and CDR2 is FQNENV. The CDR3 coding sequence is TGTGCCAGCAGCCTAGGGACTTCCAGGAATGAGCAGTTCTTC. This codes for CASSLGTSRNEQFF.

The J gene is TRBJ1-1, the V gene TRBV2; TRBD1 agrees at 7 bases. With V trimmed by 7 bases and J by 1 base, 9 bases remained unmatched. The germline V gene encodes CDR1 SNHLY and CDR2 FYNNEI. The CDR3 has 15 amino acids. CDR3: CASIRPGTANTEAFF. DNA for the CDR3: TGTGCCAGCATCCGTCCCGGGACAGCGAACACTGAAGCTTTCTTT.

The chain carries TRBV6-6 and TRBJ2-3; TRBD1 agrees at 7 bases. Germline V gives CDR1 MNHNY, CDR2 SVGAGI (reference sequence). Germline trimming cut 6 bases from V and 4 bases from J; bases unmatched to any gene: 10. This CDR3 spans 15 amino acids. The CDR3 sequence is CASSYQQGIPDTQYF. In nucleotides, the CDR3 is TGTGCCAGCAGCTACCAACAGGGGATCCCAGATACGCAGTATTTT.

This sequence joins TRBV6-5 and TRBJ2-7, with D possibly matching TRBD2 (6 bases). V lost 9 bases and J lost 4, with 13 bases in between. Germline lookup yields CDR1 MNHEY and CDR2 SVGAGI. This CDR3 is built from 12 residues. CDR3 residues: CASGLAPYEQYF. DNA for the CDR3: TGTGCCAGTGGCCTAGCGCCATACGAGCAGTACTTC.

The CDR3: CASSFRGRRENTGELFF. The CDR3 DNA reads TGTGCCAGCAGTTTTCGCGGGCGGAGGGAGAACACCGGGGAGCTGTTTTTT. V is TRBV28 and J is TRBJ2-2; D might be TRBD2 (6 bases). The CDR3 extends over 17 amino acids. Trimming cost V 3 bases and J 1 base, with 15 bases left between them. In germline, CDR1 is MDHEN, CDR2 SYDVKM.

The chain recombines TRBV7-2 with TRBJ1-3, with D possibly matching TRBD1 (5 bases). Trimming stripped 2 bases from V and 2 bases from J, with 16 bases between. The CDR3 length is 17 residues. Looked up from germline, CDR1 is SGHTA and CDR2 is FQGNSA. CDR3 loop: CASSLIGGELPGNTIYF. CDR3 nucleotide sequence: TGTGCCAGCAGCTTAATTGGAGGGGAGCTTCCTGGAAACACCATATATTTT.

The chain links TRBV28 to TRBJ2-1; 8 bases are a match to TRBD2. The CDR3 has 15 amino acids. With 6 bases clipped from V and 1 base from J, the junction kept 5 bases outside the gene matches. CDR1 and CDR2 (germline): MDHEN, SYDVKM. CDR3 DNA sequence: TGTGCCAGCAGATCCGGGGGGGATTCCTACAATGAGCAGTTCTTC. Translation gives CASRSGGDSYNEQFF. The complete variable domain, with remaining parts taken from reference TRBV28 and TRBJ2-1, reads DVKVTQSSRYLVKRTGEKVFLECVQDMDHENMFWYRQDPGLGLRLIYFSYDVKMKEKGDIPEGYSVSREKKERFSLILESASTNQTSMYLCASRSGGDSYNEQFFGPGTRLTVL.

The chain recombines TRBV2 with TRBJ2-3; tentatively, D is TRBD2 (5 bases). Looked up from germline, CDR1 is SNHLY and CDR2 is FYNNEI. The CDR3 is 13 residues long. V lost 7 bases and J 1 base, leaving 9 bases between the germline ends. The DNA for the CDR3 is TGTGCCAGCACGATGGAGGGCACAGATACGCAGTATTTT. Protein sequence: CASTMEGTDTQYF.

V is TRBV30 and J is TRBJ2-7, with D tentatively TRBD2 (6 bases). The CDR3 runs 12 residues. Germline V gene lookup returns CDR1 GTSNPN and CDR2 SVGIG (reference sequence). Trimming pared 7 bases from V and 0 bases from J, leaving 10 bases between. CDR3 sequence (DNA): TGTGCCTCCCGGGACTTCTCCTACGAGCAGTACTTC. It yields the protein CASRDFSYEQYF.